This entry is about one T cell receptor beta chain. What it binds is not known. This table comes from immunoSEQ multiplex PCR, and its TCRdb copy is limited to in-frame clones, with some not included. Found here are approximately 75,000 clones, roughly 93% of them singletons; the top ten hold about 5%. These data are taken from a study of siplizumab effects on memory and regulatory T cells. Notes on the study in general: No assignable naive or memory phenotype existed for roughly 75-97% of proliferating CD4+ or CD8+ clones. Researchers did not confirm the suppressive function of proliferating Tregs from siplizumab cultures. Controls showed an average of approximately 25% Treg-derived mappable alloreactive CD4+ clones, while siplizumab showed approximately 69%. Naive T cells looked more diverse than memory cells, and they looked like major contributors to the alloresponse.

Trimming took off 0 bases at V and 7 bases at J, with 13 bases between the two ends. Germline CDR1 and CDR2: SGDLS and YYNGEE. The CDR3 is 15 residues long. The rearrangement uses TRBV9 and TRBJ2-2, with a tentative D call TRBD2 (6 bases). The specimen sequenced was CD8+ T cells sorted from blood. This receptor was identified in a human donor in good health. The CDR3 bases are TGTGCCAGCAGCGTAGGCGGGGAGGCGGTCGGGGAGCTGTTTTTT. The encoded protein is CASSVGGEAVGELFF.